The TCR beta chain described here comes from a study of T cell repertoires in cytomegalovirus infection. In the study overall: CMV infection plus the matching HLA type was flagged by public TCR beta signatures.

With V trimmed by 0 bases and J by 2 bases, 1 base remained unmatched. Per the germline V gene, CDR1 is MGHRA and CDR2 is YSYEKL. The CDR3 runs to 15 residues. TCRdb passed the reads through MiXCR, listing each CDR3 protein once. The data hold over 200,000 distinct CDR3 sequences, with roughly 13% observed a single time. Study results and limitations: Across the ex vivo response, the dominant clonotypes were HLA-C-restricted CMV-specific TCR beta clonotypes.

There are a few counts of this clonotype. Its antigen is not identified. V is TRBV4-1 and J is TRBJ1-5, with TRBD1 matching 7 bases. The sequence was collected from a human donor in good health (CMV status not recorded). Some clones in this sample may be carry-over from other donors' samples. Source material: PBMCs. For the CDR3, the DNA is TGCGCCAGCAGCCAAGACGGACAGGGCAATCAGCCCCAGCATTTT. Its protein is CASSQDGQGNQPQHF.